This T cell receptor (beta chain) was captured by sequencing in a study of cytomegalovirus exposure and HLA in healthy donors. V lost 1 base to trimming and J lost 3 bases, with 13 bases between them. This CDR3 has 15 amino acids. Germline V gene data show CDR1 as SGHNT and CDR2 as YYREEE (reference sequence). Study findings and constraints: Presence/absence analyses assumed roughly uniform sequencing depth across donors.

Primers included in the PCR were 60 Vbeta and 13 Jbeta primers. Profiled with immunoSEQ multiplex PCR; TCRdb holds only in-frame clones, not every one. The table has roughly 180,000 clones, roughly four fifths seen once. As regards this clone: The target antigen is unknown.

The chain combines TRBV5-4 with TRBJ1-2; a weak D match, TRBD1 (6 bases). Specimen: PBMCs. The clonotype was recovered from a female donor in good health and CMV-seronegative. The CDR3 protein is CASSLREGGHYGYTF. CDR3 nucleotide sequence: TGTGCCAGCAGCTTGCGGGAGGGGGGGCACTATGGCTACACCTTC. The variable domain in full, with the rest retrieved from reference TRBV5-4 and TRBJ1-2, is ETGVTQSPTHLIKTRGQQVTLRCSSQSGHNTVSWYQQALGQGPQFIFQYYREEENGRGNFPPRFSGLQFPNYSSELNVNALELDDSALYLCASSLREGGHYGYTFGSGTRLTVV.